The source of this T cell receptor (beta chain) is a study of blood T cell repertoires in COVID-19. Overall study context: From the United States, Italy and Spain came samples of acute and convalescent COVID-19. The cDNA or gDNA used as material had been derived from T cells, B-cell-depleted T cells, or PBMCs.

Participant-reported clinical history was the basis for cohort assignment. After removal of 6 bases from V and 4 bases from J, the junction contained 7 bases not matched to a gene. Germline V gene lookup returns CDR1 LNHDA and CDR2 SQIVND (reference sequence). The CDR3 is made up of 14 amino acids. As handled by the study authors: It was from reference gene primer amplification that nucleated cell counts were estimated. TCRdb keeps only in-frame clones here, not all; method: immunoSEQ multiplex PCR. That table furnishes V, J and clone size, whereas the DNA furnished D and trimming. Among approximately 400,000 clones, 83% were seen once, and the ten largest hold approximately 5%.

The V gene is TRBV19, the J gene TRBJ1-2; 8 bases map to TRBD1. The source is a woman aged 50 to 60 who had recovered from COVID-19. Specimen: PBMCs or T cells enriched from blood (not recorded which). CDR3 region: CASRAGGAGYGYTF. In DNA, the CDR3 is TGTGCCAGTAGAGCAGGGGGCGCGGGCTATGGCTACACCTTC.